This TCR beta chain is from a study of T cell clones after liver transplantation. Study-wide context: Immunosuppression withdrawal was tried within 2 years after liver transplantation in this trial. Patients counted as tolerant after at least one year off all immunosuppression, enzymes not exceeding twice normal.

Worth noting for this clone: The target antigen is unknown.

Overall study results and limits: Compared with third party-reactive sequences, donor-reactive ones declined more, independent of withdrawal success.

Measured with immunoSEQ multiplex PCR; TCRdb has only the in-frame clones, and not every one. The sample records 95,000 to 110,000 clones, approximately 85% being singletons. Sequencing used CD4+ T cells from blood, obtained before liver transplant. The receptor's source is a human donor who received a liver transplant.

The CDR3 DNA reads as TGTGCCAGCAGCCAGGCCGGGACAGGGATTAATGAGCAGTTCTTC. Translation: CASSQAGTGINEQFF. The chain recombines TRBV7-3 with TRBJ2-1; 9 bases fit TRBD1. The CDR3 covers 15 residues. CDR1 and CDR2 (germline): SGHTA, FQGTGA. V was clipped by 5 bases and J by 7 bases; unmatched bases: 9.